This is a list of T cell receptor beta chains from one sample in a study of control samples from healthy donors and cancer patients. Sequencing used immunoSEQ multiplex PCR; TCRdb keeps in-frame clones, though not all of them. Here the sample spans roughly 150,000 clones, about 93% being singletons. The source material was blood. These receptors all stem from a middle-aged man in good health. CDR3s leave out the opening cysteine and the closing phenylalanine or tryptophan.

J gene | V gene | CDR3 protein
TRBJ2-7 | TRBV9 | ASSAPSGLREQY
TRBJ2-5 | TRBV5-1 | ASSLTGHTQETQY
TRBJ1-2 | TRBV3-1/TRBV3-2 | ASSQEFISVNYGYT
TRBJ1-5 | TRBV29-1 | SGRDQPQH
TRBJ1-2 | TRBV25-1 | ASSPGHGYT
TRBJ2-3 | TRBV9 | ASSATSFTDTQY
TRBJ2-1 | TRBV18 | ASSPTGQGALNEQF
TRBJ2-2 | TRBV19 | ASSRLAGELF
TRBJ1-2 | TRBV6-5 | ASSMSGVDRGT
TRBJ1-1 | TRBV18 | ASSQYSSLDTEAF
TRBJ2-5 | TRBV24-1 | ATSDLGGRKETQY